Listed here are 19 T cell receptor beta chains from one sample, sequenced in a study of T cells expressing NK-cell markers. No DNA is given; TCRdb re-called the 5' RACE reads and lists each CDR3 protein once. Its listing shows approximately 460,000 distinct CDR3 sequences. The specimen sequenced was blood T cells: a sorted CD56 or NKG2C T cell subset, CD4+ or CD8+ T cells, or bulk PBMC T cells (not recorded which). These receptors came from a woman aged 18 to 75 in good health.

This rearrangement joins TRBV25-1 to TRBJ1-1; as DNA is missing, the TRBD1 call by TCRdb cannot be tested. CDR3 size: 13 residues. The V gene's germline CDR1 is MGHDK and CDR2 SYGVNS. The CDR3 reads CASRQGAGTEAFF.

The V call is TRBV5-1, the J call TRBJ1-2; TCRdb calls TRBD1, which cannot be checked without DNA. Germline CDR1 reads SGHRS; CDR2 reads YFSETQ. The CDR3 runs 18 residues. This CDR3 is CASSLDPGTGFQVYGYTF.

The rearrangement joins TRBV19 to TRBJ2-3; TCRdb proposes TRBD2, but this gene call is untestable without DNA. The CDR3 runs 14 residues. Germline-derived CDR1 and CDR2 are LNHDA and SQIVND (reference sequence). The CDR3 sequence: CASSLGPDTDTQYF.

This chain joins TRBV11-2 and TRBJ2-3; TCRdb outputs TRBD2, but without DNA this stays unchecked. The germline CDR1 and CDR2 sequences are SGHAT and FQNNGV. This CDR3 is 14 amino acids long. This chain's CDR3 is CASSPPGRIGTQYF.

This chain connects TRBV3-1 to TRBJ1-2. Germline CDR1 is LGHDT and CDR2 is YNNKEL (reference sequence). The CDR3 runs to 13 residues. The CDR3 loop reads CASSQEWQYGYTF. The full variable domain, its missing parts supplied by reference TRBV3-1 and TRBJ1-2, is DTAVSQTPKYLVTQMGNDKSIKCEQNLGHDTMYWYKQDSKKFLKIMFSYNNKELIINETVPNRFSPKSPDKAHLNLHINSLELGDSAVYFCASSQEWQYGYTFGSGTRLTVV.

The chain has TRBV6-1 and TRBJ2-3; lacking DNA, the TRBD1 call made by TCRdb goes unchecked. Germline V CDR1 and CDR2: MNHNS, SASEGT. This CDR3 is built from 14 residues. The CDR3 reads CAPPPGGPPDTQYF.

This chain connects TRBV24-1 to TRBJ2-3. CDR3 length: 13 amino acids. From germline, CDR1 is KGHDR and CDR2 SFDVKD. CDR3 in amino acids: CATSETTQDTQYF.

This chain joins TRBV6-4 and TRBJ2-6; TCRdb calls TRBD1, which cannot be checked without DNA. Germline CDR1 and CDR2: MRHNA and SNTAGT. CDR3 length: 18 amino acids. CDR3 in amino acids: CAKEPRDRGPSGANVLTF.

The rearrangement joins TRBV4-1 to TRBJ2-7. CDR1 is MGHRA, CDR2 YSYEKL, per germline. There are 13 residues in the CDR3. This chain's CDR3 is CASSQVKEYEQYF.

The chain has TRBV27 and TRBJ1-2; TCRdb gives TRBD1 as the D gene, but with no DNA this cannot be confirmed. Germline CDR1 MNHEY, CDR2 SMNVEV (reference sequence). CDR3 length: 17 amino acids. CDR3 sequence reads: CASIPKGATLLPYGYTF.

The V gene is TRBV5-1, the J gene TRBJ2-1; TCRdb returns TRBD1, unconfirmable since there is no DNA. This CDR3 is built from 15 residues. CDR1 and CDR2 (germline): SGHRS, YFSETQ. CDR3 amino acids: CASRNSSGPYNEQFF.

This CDR3 reads CSADTQGKETQYF. This sequence joins TRBV20-1 and TRBJ2-5; TCRdb's assignment of TRBD1 cannot be checked, as there is no DNA. The CDR3 covers 13 residues. Germline V lookup: CDR1 DFQATT, CDR2 SNEGSKA (reference sequence).

J is TRBJ2-1 and V is TRBV5-1. CDR1 and CDR2 (germline): SGHRS, YFSETQ. This CDR3 region has 12 residues. CDR3 protein: CASSTGGNEQFF.

This rearrangement joins TRBV2 to TRBJ2-7; TCRdb picks TRBD2, but there is no DNA to check that call. This CDR3 contains 13 residues. CDR1 is SNHLY and CDR2 is FYNNEI in the germline V gene. CDR3 region: CADSSDHSYEQYF.

CDR3 sequence: CASSLAWGGYTF. This rearrangement joins TRBV7-9 to TRBJ1-2. The CDR3 length is 12 residues. Germline V gives CDR1 SEHNR, CDR2 FQNEAQ (reference sequence).

The CDR3 protein is CASSLSGIGTDTQYF. The chain has TRBV6-1 and TRBJ2-3; the TCRdb D gene call, TRBD1, has no DNA to confirm it. CDR1 is MNHNS and CDR2 is SASEGT in the germline V gene. The CDR3 spans 15 residues.

The V and J genes are TRBV6-6 and TRBJ2-1. Per germline, CDR1 MNHNY and CDR2 SVGAGI (reference sequence). CDR3 length: 12 residues. The CDR3 here is CASGWGYNEQFF.

This chain uses TRBV7-2 with TRBJ2-4; no DNA is available, so the TRBD1 call from TCRdb remains unchecked. The CDR3 totals 17 residues. The germline V gene has CDR1 SGHTA and CDR2 FQGNSA. The CDR3 protein is CASSQEPDRGRGNIQYF.

The chain is built from TRBV20-1 and TRBJ2-2; TCRdb returns TRBD2, unconfirmable since there is no DNA. Germline CDR1 is DFQATT and CDR2 is SNEGSKA (reference sequence). The CDR3 has 13 residues. The CDR3 spells CSASGRAGGELFF.